This T cell receptor (beta chain) was recorded in a study of CD8 T cells in ankylosing spondylitis. Study-wide results and caveats: Seemingly distinctive of ankylosing spondylitis blood was a TCR beta motif formed by eight highly homologous variants.

Per the germline V gene, CDR1 is SGHRS and CDR2 is YFSETQ. With 4 bases clipped from V and 1 base from J, the junction kept 16 bases outside the gene matches. CDR3 length: 18 residues. Turning to this clonotype: Its matching antigen is unknown.

For TCR beta, libraries came from quantitative 5'-RACE with molecular barcodes. Using its own MiXCR run on the 5' RACE reads, TCRdb lists one record per CDR3 protein. The sample records 250,000 to 300,000 distinct CDR3 sequences, around 20% being singletons. The V and J genes are TRBV5-1 and TRBJ2-5; 7 nucleotides match TRBD1. This clonotype was sampled from a male donor with ankylosing spondylitis or in good health (not recorded which). The sample was blood, either unsorted or a sorted T cell fraction (not recorded which). In nucleotides, the CDR3 is TGCGCCAGCAGCCCGTTTCCTTCGGGACAGACCATCCAAGAGACCCAGTACTTC. Translation: CASSPFPSGQTIQETQYF.